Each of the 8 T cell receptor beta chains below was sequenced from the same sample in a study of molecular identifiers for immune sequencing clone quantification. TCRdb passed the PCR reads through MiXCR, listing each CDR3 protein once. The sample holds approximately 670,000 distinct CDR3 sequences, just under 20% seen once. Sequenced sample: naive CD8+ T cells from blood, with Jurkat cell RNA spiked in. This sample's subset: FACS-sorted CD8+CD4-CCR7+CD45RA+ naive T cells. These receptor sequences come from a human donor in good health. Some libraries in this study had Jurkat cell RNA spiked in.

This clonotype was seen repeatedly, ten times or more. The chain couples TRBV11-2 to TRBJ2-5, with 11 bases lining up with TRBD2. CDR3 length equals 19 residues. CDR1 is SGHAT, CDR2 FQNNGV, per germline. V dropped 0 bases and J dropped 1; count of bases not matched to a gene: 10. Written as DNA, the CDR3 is TGTGCCAGCAGCTTAGATTTCCCGTCTAGCGGGGGGCCCCAAGAGACCCAGTACTTC. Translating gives CASSLDFPSSGGPQETQYF.

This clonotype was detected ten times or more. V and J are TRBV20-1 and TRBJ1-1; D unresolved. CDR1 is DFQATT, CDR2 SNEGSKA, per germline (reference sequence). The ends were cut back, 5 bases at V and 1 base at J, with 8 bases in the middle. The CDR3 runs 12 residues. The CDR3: CSALRENTEAFF. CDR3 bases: TGCAGTGCTCTGAGGGAGAACACTGAAGCTTTCTTT.

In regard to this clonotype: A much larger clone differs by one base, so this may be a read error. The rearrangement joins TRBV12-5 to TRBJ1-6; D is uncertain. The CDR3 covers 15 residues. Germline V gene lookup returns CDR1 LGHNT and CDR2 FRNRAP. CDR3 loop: CVSGPPGSYNSPLHF. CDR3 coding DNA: TGTGTTAGTGGACCCCCGGGCTCATATAATTCACCCCTCCACTTT. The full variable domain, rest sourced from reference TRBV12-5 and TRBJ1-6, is DARVTQTPRHKVTEMGQEVTMRCQPILGHNTVFWYRQTMMQGLELLAYFRNRAPLDDSGMPKDRFSAEMPDATLATLKIQPSEPRDSAVYFCVSGPPGSYNSPLHFGNGTRLTVT.

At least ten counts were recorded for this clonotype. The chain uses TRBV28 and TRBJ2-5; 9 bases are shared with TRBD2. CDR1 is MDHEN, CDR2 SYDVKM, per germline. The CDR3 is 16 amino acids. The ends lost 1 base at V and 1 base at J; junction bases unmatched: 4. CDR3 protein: CASSLSGSGSQETQYF. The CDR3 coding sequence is TGTGCCAGCAGTTTATCTGGTAGCGGGAGCCAAGAGACCCAGTACTTC.

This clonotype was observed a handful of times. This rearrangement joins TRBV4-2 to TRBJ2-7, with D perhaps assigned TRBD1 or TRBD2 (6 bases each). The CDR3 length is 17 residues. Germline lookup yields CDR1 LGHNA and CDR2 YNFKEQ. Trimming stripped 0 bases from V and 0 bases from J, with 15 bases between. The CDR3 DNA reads TGTGCCAGCAGCCAAGATCAAGGGACACTAGCCTCCTACGAGCAGTACTTC. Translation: CASSQDQGTLASYEQYF.

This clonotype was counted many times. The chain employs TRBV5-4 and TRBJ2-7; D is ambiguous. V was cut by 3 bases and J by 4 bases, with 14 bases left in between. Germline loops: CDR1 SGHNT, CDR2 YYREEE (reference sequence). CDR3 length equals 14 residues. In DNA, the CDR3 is TGTGCCAGCAGCTCGAGTCACAGTCGATACGAGCAGTACTTC. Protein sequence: CASSSSHSRYEQYF.

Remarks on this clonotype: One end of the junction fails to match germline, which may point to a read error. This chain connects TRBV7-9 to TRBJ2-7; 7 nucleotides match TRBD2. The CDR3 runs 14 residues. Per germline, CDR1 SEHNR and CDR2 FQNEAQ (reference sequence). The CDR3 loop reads CTSSLAGQAYEQYF. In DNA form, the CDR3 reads TGTACCAGCAGCTTAGCGGGTCAGGCCTACGAGCAGTACTTC.

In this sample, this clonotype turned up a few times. The CDR3 nucleotides are TGTGCCAGCAGTTTACTCGGTTGGGGGGTTCAGACCCAGTACTTC. Its protein is CASSLLGWGVQTQYF. The chain uses TRBV6-5 and TRBJ2-5, with D possibly being TRBD2 (6 bases). This CDR3 contains 15 residues. The V end lost 4 bases, the J end lost 6 bases, and 18 bases lay between the germline ends. Germline V gene lookup returns CDR1 MNHEY and CDR2 SVGAGI.